The clone carrying this T cell receptor (beta chain) was observed a single time. Method: immunoSEQ multiplex PCR; TCRdb's copy keeps in-frame clones and lacks some. The sample has over 10,000 clones; 88% are singletons. The entry originates in a study of PD-1 blockade in classical Hodgkin lymphoma. Regarding time point: cycle 4 day 1 (C4D1), after 5 to 7 weeks of nivolumab. Patients all relapsed after autologous stem cell transplantation, and there was variation in brentuximab vedotin exposure. Magnetic negative selection served to purify CD4+ T cells out of PBMCs that had been thawed. Complete response, partial response or progressive disease constituted the best responses recorded. Per germline, CDR1 LNHDA and CDR2 SQIVND (reference sequence). The CDR3 length is 14 residues. Unmatched junction bases numbered 9, after V lost 7 bases and J lost 5 bases.

This chain joins TRBV19 and TRBJ1-1; 8 bases line up with TRBD1. The source was CD4+ T cells from blood, collected before the fourth cycle of nivolumab. This TCR was sampled from a human donor with classical Hodgkin lymphoma. CDR3 bases: TGTGCCAGTAAAGGAGACAGGGGCAGAACTGAAGCTTTCTTT. Translating it yields CASKGDRGRTEAFF. Combining the CDR3 with reference TRBV19 and TRBJ1-1 gives the whole variable domain DGGITQSPKYLFRKEGQNVTLSCEQNLNHDAMYWYRQDPGQGLRLIYYSQIVNDFQKGDIAEGYSVSREKKESFPLTVTSAQKNPTAFYLCASKGDRGRTEAFFGQGTRLTVV.